Sequencing of this TCR beta chain was carried out in a study of CXCR3-negative and CXCR3-positive naive CD8 T cells (dated by TCRdb to about 2019). About the study as a whole: In total, about 130 million TRB reads were obtained, which works out to roughly 1.5 +/- 0.3 million reads per library. Data from roughly eleven donors, pooled across two independent experiments, went into the diversity and physicochemical repertoire analyses. Naive subsets from about five donors and memory cells from 3 donors were included in the TRBV-TRBJ cluster analysis. The study at large found these results: Freshly isolated PBMCs were used for most assays because CXCR3 expression went down partially after cryopreservation. Comparably high repertoire diversity was found in both naive subsets, whereas much lower repertoire diversity was found in memory CD8+ T cells. Compared with CXCR3-negative naive cells, CXCR3-positive naive cells had TRB CDR3s with higher hydrophobicity (lower Kidera factor 4), lower energy, and higher strength and volume indices. Because surface CD5, which is linked to self-reactivity in mice, was comparable between the naive subsets, TCR interaction strength was also inferred from the physicochemical properties of TRB CDR3s. Naive CXCR3-negative and CXCR3-positive cells from the same donor showed similar TRBV-TRBJ usage, whereas memory cells showed distinct patterns.

Sequenced using a NextSeq 550. The Human TCR Profiling Kit (MiLaboratory) was used to prepare UMI-labeled 5' RACE TRB cDNA libraries. The full amount of extracted RNA was used for cDNA synthesis, and the full amount of resulting cDNA was used for PCR amplification. Libraries were prepared in parallel with an identical number of PCR cycles. Per the authors' processing: MIGEC and MiXCR extracted about 53,000 +/- 10,000 unique UMI-labeled TRB cDNA molecules per library, requiring at least two reads per UMI. On average, approximately 40,000 +/- 10,000 functional in-frame TRB CDR3 nucleotide clonotypes lacking stop codons were found per library. After downsampling to 5000 UMI-labeled TRB molecules per sample, diversity metrics such as normalized Shannon-Wiener and Chao1 were calculated in VDJtools. Clonotype-size-weighted physicochemical properties of the central five CDR3 residues (interaction energy, strength, volume and Kidera factor 4) were computed in VDJtools. After TCRdb reprocessed the reads, each CDR3 protein sequence was kept as one row, without DNA. The V and J calls were determined by TCRdb, not by the authors. The table kept for this sample lists about 150,000 distinct CDR3 sequences. The ten largest clones take up 0.41% of the sample.

For every CD8+ T cell subset, about 300,000 cells were flow-sorted straight into RLT lysis buffer, and each subset was sorted in triplicate. To keep memory contaminants out, a stringent definition of naive CD8+ T cells was applied: CD45RO-CCR7+CD27+CD95-. Using standard density gradient centrifugation, peripheral blood mononuclear cells were isolated from buffy coats. Naive CXCR3-negative and CXCR3-positive CD8+ T cells were flow-sorted on a FACSAria III. An RNeasy Mini Kit was used to extract total RNA from the sorted cells. In regard to this clonotype: Its antigen is currently not known.

Including the terminal cysteine and phenylalanine, the CDR3 comprises 15 residues. Nucleotide data are not available. The germline V gene sets CDR1 to MDHEN and CDR2 to SYDVKM. Sequenced input: naive CXCR3+ CD8+ T cells from blood. Taken with the paper, the label for cell subset or site translates to: CD45RO-CCR7+CD27+CD95- naive CD8+ T cells expressing CXCR3 (TNR3+). The origin of this receptor is a human donor in good health. Some clones in this sample may be carry-over from other donors' samples. The receptor chain draws on TRBV28 and TRBJ2-5; TCRdb designates TRBD2, a call that cannot be tested without DNA. This receptor carries the CDR3 CASSPASDAEETQYF.